A single sample gave rise to the 23 T cell receptor beta chains below, sequenced in a study of OX40 agonist ivuxolimab in advanced cancers. The method was immunoSEQ multiplex PCR; TCRdb's version includes in-frame clones alone and lacks a portion of them. The sample contains under 90,000 clones, 90% of which appear only once. The material sequenced was CD4+ or CD8+ T cells sorted from blood, taken in a trial of the OX40 agonist ivuxolimab. Source of these receptors: an adult with an advanced solid tumor such as melanoma, head and neck, liver or kidney cancer.

The chain employs TRBV7-2 and TRBJ1-4, with no clear D. The germline V gene has CDR1 SGHTA and CDR2 FQGNSA. Trimming took off 5 bases at V and 7 bases at J, with 11 bases between the two ends. There are 13 residues in the CDR3. CDR3 nucleotides: TGTGCCAGCAGCCCGCGGTGGGGTGAAAAACTGTTTTTT. It yields the protein CASSPRWGEKLFF.

The chain is built from TRBV5-1 and TRBJ2-2; D gene uncertain. Per germline, CDR1 SGHRS and CDR2 YFSETQ. The V gene lost 4 bases and the J gene lost 3 bases, with 10 bases spanning the gap. The CDR3 totals 14 residues. As DNA, the CDR3 is TGCGCCAGCAGCCTCCGACTTGACACCGGGGAGCTGTTTTTT. Its protein product is CASSLRLDTGELFF.

The J gene is TRBJ2-1, the V gene TRBV7-9; 7 bases match TRBD1. The CDR3 is 14 amino acids. J gave up 7 bases and V 2 bases, and 5 bases lay outside the gene matches. The germline V gene encodes CDR1 SEHNR and CDR2 FQNEAQ (reference sequence). The CDR3 loop reads CASSLYTGVNEQFF. In nucleotides, the CDR3 is TGTGCCAGCAGCTTATATACAGGGGTGAATGAGCAGTTCTTC.

The CDR3 region has the DNA TGTGCCACCAGCAGAGGGGGGACAGGGCGCTCTGGAAACACCATATATTTT. As protein: CATSRGGTGRSGNTIYF. V usage is TRBV15 and J usage is TRBJ1-3; the match to TRBD1 covers 9 bases. J lost 0 bases, V lost 1 base, and 4 bases had no gene match. The germline gives CDR1 LNHNV, CDR2 YYDKDF (reference sequence). CDR3 size: 17 residues.

The chain carries TRBV7-3 and TRBJ2-3; 7 bases line up with TRBD1. The CDR3 extends over 15 amino acids. The germline gives CDR1 SGHTA, CDR2 FQGTGA. After removal of 9 bases from V and 2 bases from J, the junction contained 11 bases not matched to a gene. CDR3 sequence reads: CASRVGTGDTDTQYF. CDR3 nucleotides: TGTGCCAGTAGAGTTGGTACAGGGGACACAGATACGCAGTATTTT.

The V and J genes are TRBV4-1 and TRBJ1-3; a possible D gene is TRBD1 (5 bases). The CDR3 is 16 amino acids. Germline values: CDR1 MGHRA, CDR2 YSYEKL. Trimming left V 1 base short and J 0 bases short, with 10 bases between. Written as DNA, the CDR3 is TGCGCCAGCAGCCAAGGAGGGGAGCACTCTGGAAACACCATATATTTT. This sequence encodes CASSQGGEHSGNTIYF.

Only one count was recorded for this clone. J is TRBJ2-5 and V is TRBV6-5, with D maybe TRBD2 (5 bases). The CDR3 has 15 residues. Trimming took 2 bases from V and 6 from J, leaving 16 bases between them. CDR1 is MNHEY, CDR2 SVGAGI, per germline. The CDR3 spells CASSYPTGESKTQYF. CDR3 coding DNA: TGTGCCAGCAGTTACCCCACCGGGGAATCAAAGACCCAGTACTTC.

V gene TRBV5-4 combines with J gene TRBJ1-2; 9 nucleotides align to TRBD1. The CDR3 sequence is 15 residues long. Germline V gene data show CDR1 as SGHNT and CDR2 as YYREEE (reference sequence). V trimming: 4 bases; J trimming: 2 bases; junction bases outside the gene matches: 6. CDR3 region: CASSPGTGWNYGYTF. The CDR3 nucleotides are TGTGCCAGCAGCCCAGGGACAGGGTGGAACTATGGCTACACCTTC.

V is TRBV7-8 and J is TRBJ2-7; possible D gene TRBD1, 6 bases. V was shortened by 4 bases and J by 7 bases, with 17 bases between the two germline ends. The length of the CDR3 is 14 residues. Germline loops: CDR1 SGHVS, CDR2 FQNEAQ. CDR3 coding DNA: TGTGCCAGCAGCTCACAGACAGGCCCGGGGGAGCAGTACTTC. Translating it yields CASSSQTGPGEQYF.

The V call is TRBV5-6, the J call TRBJ2-5; possible D gene TRBD2, 5 bases. Germline V gives CDR1 SGHDT, CDR2 YYEEEE. The CDR3 is made up of 14 amino acids. The V end lost 0 bases, the J end lost 5 bases, and 11 bases lay between the germline ends. CDR3 DNA: TGTGCCAGCAGCTTGGAGACAAGGGAGGAGACCCAGTACTTC. Its translation is CASSLETREETQYF.

In DNA form, the CDR3 reads TGTGCCAGCAGCTTTAGGACCGGGGAGCTGTTTTTT. It encodes CASSFRTGELFF. The V gene is TRBV7-7, the J gene TRBJ2-2; D is undetermined. Trimming took off 3 bases at V and 5 bases at J, with 4 bases between the two ends. CDR1 and CDR2 from the germline V gene are SSHAT and FNYEAQ (reference sequence). The CDR3 is made up of 12 amino acids.

V usage is TRBV5-1 and J usage is TRBJ2-3; no firm D call. The V gene lost 0 bases and the J gene lost 1 base, with 6 bases spanning the gap. The germline gives CDR1 SGHRS, CDR2 YFSETQ. The CDR3 totals 14 residues. CDR3 nucleotide sequence: TGCGCCAGCAGCTTGGGTCTTCGCACAGATACGCAGTATTTT. Amino acids: CASSLGLRTDTQYF.

The chain uses TRBV6-6 and TRBJ2-2, with D tentatively TRBD1 or TRBD2 (5 bases each). CDR3 length equals 15 residues. V shed 11 bases and J shed 2 bases, with 18 bases lying between them. The germline gives CDR1 MNHNY, CDR2 SVGAGI (reference sequence). The CDR3 sequence: CAPRPTGPNTGELFF. The CDR3 coding sequence is TGTGCCCCTCGACCTACGGGACCTAACACCGGGGAGCTGTTTTTT.

The chain carries TRBV6-1 and TRBJ1-1; TRBD1 agrees at 7 bases. V shed 8 bases and J 4 bases; nucleotides not matched to a gene: 13. CDR1 is MNHNS and CDR2 is SASEGT in the germline V gene. The CDR3 extends over 15 amino acids. Written as DNA, the CDR3 is TGTGCCAGCTGGCTCCACGACAGGGTCGGCACTGAAGCTTTCTTT. This encodes CASWLHDRVGTEAFF.

CDR3 sequence (DNA): TGTGCCAGCAGCGCCCGCACAGGGAGGACGAACACCGGGGAGCTGTTTTTT. As protein: CASSARTGRTNTGELFF. The gene calls are TRBV7-2 and TRBJ2-2; D could derive from TRBD1 or TRBD2 (6 bases each). Germline values: CDR1 SGHTA, CDR2 FQGNSA. Deletions cut 5 bases from V and 0 bases from J, with 16 bases between. The CDR3 has 17 residues.

CDR3 sequence: CASSSDSSEYNEQFF. The CDR3 DNA is TGTGCCAGCAGCTCCGATTCGTCCGAGTACAATGAGCAGTTCTTC. The chain carries TRBV7-3 and TRBJ2-1; D gene ambiguous. Trimming left V 4 bases short and J 4 bases short, with 14 bases between. The CDR3 length is 15 residues. The V gene's germline CDR1 is SGHTA and CDR2 FQGTGA.

The V and J genes are TRBV7-8 and TRBJ1-2; D is unclear. Germline V gene sequence: CDR1 SGHVS, CDR2 FQNEAQ. Trimming left V 1 base short and J 6 bases short, with 9 bases between. This CDR3 has 13 amino acids. CDR3 residues: CASSLDGWNGYTF. CDR3 sequence (DNA): TGTGCCAGCAGCTTAGACGGGTGGAATGGCTACACCTTC. The whole variable domain, remainder taken from reference TRBV7-8 and TRBJ1-2, is GAGVSQSPRYKVAKRGQDVALRCDPISGHVSLFWYQQALGQGPEFLTYFQNEAQLDKSGLPSDRFFAERPEGSVSTLKIQRTQQEDSAVYLCASSLDGWNGYTFGSGTRLTVV.

CDR3 amino acids: CSVASQGTNTEAFF. Written as DNA, the CDR3 is TGCAGCGTTGCCTCCCAGGGAACGAACACTGAAGCTTTCTTT. The V call is TRBV29-1, the J call TRBJ1-1; possibly TRBD1 for D (5 bases). The germline V gene encodes CDR1 SQVTM and CDR2 ANQGSEA. The CDR3 is 14 residues long. The V end was cut by 4 bases, the J end by 1 base, with 13 bases between.

The chain employs TRBV7-9 and TRBJ2-1; D ambiguous. CDR1 and CDR2 from the germline V gene are SEHNR and FQNEAQ (reference sequence). This CDR3 is built from 16 residues. With 1 base removed from V and 0 bases from J, the gap between germline ends came to 10 bases. The CDR3, as DNA: TGTGCCAGCAGCTTAGGTCGGCTGAACTCCTACAATGAGCAGTTCTTC. It codes for CASSLGRLNSYNEQFF.

V and J are TRBV4-2 and TRBJ2-7; possible D gene TRBD2, 5 bases. This CDR3 has 15 residues. Between the trimmed V and J ends, which lost 0 bases and 4 bases, there was a span of 13 bases. Germline CDR1 reads LGHNA; CDR2 reads YNFKEQ. CDR3: CASSQDLRELYEQYF. The CDR3 bases are TGTGCCAGCAGCCAAGATTTGAGGGAACTTTACGAGCAGTACTTC.

This sequence joins TRBV7-9 and TRBJ2-5; 10 bases are a match to TRBD1. The CDR3 runs to 16 residues. Trimming took 5 bases from V and 4 from J; bases not matched to a gene: 10. CDR1 is SEHNR, CDR2 FQNEAQ, per germline (reference sequence). CDR3 DNA sequence: TGTGCCAGCAGCCCAAAGCTGACAGGGGGCGGAGAGACCCAGTACTTC. Its translation: CASSPKLTGGGETQYF.

The chain carries TRBV6-5 and TRBJ2-5, with 10 bases matching TRBD2. The CDR3 runs 15 residues. The trim removed 6 bases at V and 3 bases at J, leaving 7 bases unmatched. Germline loops: CDR1 MNHEY, CDR2 SVGAGI. This CDR3 is CASSRERGGEETQYF. The CDR3 nucleotides are TGTGCCAGCAGCCGGGAGCGGGGGGGCGAAGAGACCCAGTACTTC.

The gene calls are TRBV19 and TRBJ2-2; 11 nucleotides agree with TRBD2. Germline CDR1 LNHDA, CDR2 SQIVND (reference sequence). V shed 7 bases and J 3 bases; nucleotides not matched to a gene: 7. This CDR3 spans 16 amino acids. The CDR3 region has the DNA TGTGCCAGTACTCCCGTAGCGGGGGGGCACACCGGGGAGCTGTTTTTT. The encoded protein is CASTPVAGGHTGELFF.